Sequencing of this TCR beta chain was carried out in a study of blood T cell repertoires in COVID-19. Turning to the study itself: The origin of the acute and convalescent COVID-19 samples was the United States, Italy and Spain. T cells, B-cell-depleted T cells, or PBMCs supplied cDNA or gDNA.

Across about two dozen US areas, participants ranged in age from about 18 to 100 years. Clinical histories supplied by participants themselves formed the basis of cohort assignment. Only in-frame clones appear in the TCRdb table, and some are missing; sequencing was by immunoSEQ multiplex PCR. The table records about 230,000 clones, around 89% of them present only once. The V end was cut by 5 bases, the J end by 14 bases, with 16 bases between. The CDR3 loop spans 13 amino acids. Germline V gene lookup returns CDR1 SGHVS and CDR2 FQNEAQ. Sequencing was done on a sample of PBMCs or T cells enriched from blood (not recorded which). The rearrangement uses TRBV7-8 and TRBJ1-6; D gene ambiguous. The receptor was derived from a woman in her thirties or forties with acute COVID-19. CDR3 bases: TGTGCCAGCAGCCGGCTGCGGGATGTGGCCCTCCACTTT. Protein product: CASSRLRDVALHF.